This is a list of T cell receptor beta chains from one sample in a study of cytomegalovirus exposure and HLA in healthy donors. Repertoires were generated with immunoSEQ multiplex PCR, while TCRdb's copy carries only in-frame clones and drops some. The sample consists of more than 150,000 clones, roughly 87% of them appearing once. Specimen: PBMCs. The origin of the receptors is a man in his fifties in good health and CMV-seronegative. Each CDR3 is given with its conserved first and last residue. Each record gives: CDR3 protein, J gene, V gene.

CDR3 protein: CASSPQSGKYEQFF; J gene: TRBJ2-1; V gene: TRBV4-1
CDR3 protein: CASRGQANTGELFF; J gene: TRBJ2-2; V gene: TRBV7-3
CDR3 protein: CASSQPNRERRAFF; J gene: TRBJ1-1; V gene: TRBV4-1
CDR3 protein: CASTRGINTGELFF; J gene: TRBJ2-2; V gene: TRBV6-5
CDR3 protein: CASSVSPGLAAYEQYF; J gene: TRBJ2-7; V gene: TRBV7-3
CDR3 protein: CASSYLSGTGGYEQYF; J gene: TRBJ2-7; V gene: TRBV6-6
CDR3 protein: CASSPEPGGRETQYF; J gene: TRBJ2-5; V gene: TRBV4-2
CDR3 protein: CASSRGLGDTQYF; J gene: TRBJ2-3; V gene: TRBV18
CDR3 protein: CASSLNSGSSTDTQYF; J gene: TRBJ2-3; V gene: TRBV7-6
CDR3 protein: CASSLNRGRDTQYF; J gene: TRBJ2-3; V gene: TRBV5-1
CDR3 protein: CALSVKSGNTIYF; J gene: TRBJ1-3; V gene: TRBV30
CDR3 protein: CASSYGAGIGTDTQYF; J gene: TRBJ2-3; V gene: TRBV6-6
CDR3 protein: CASSPSGRAREQYF; J gene: TRBJ2-7; V gene: TRBV7-8
CDR3 protein: CASSPGRGPETQYF; J gene: TRBJ2-5; V gene: TRBV9